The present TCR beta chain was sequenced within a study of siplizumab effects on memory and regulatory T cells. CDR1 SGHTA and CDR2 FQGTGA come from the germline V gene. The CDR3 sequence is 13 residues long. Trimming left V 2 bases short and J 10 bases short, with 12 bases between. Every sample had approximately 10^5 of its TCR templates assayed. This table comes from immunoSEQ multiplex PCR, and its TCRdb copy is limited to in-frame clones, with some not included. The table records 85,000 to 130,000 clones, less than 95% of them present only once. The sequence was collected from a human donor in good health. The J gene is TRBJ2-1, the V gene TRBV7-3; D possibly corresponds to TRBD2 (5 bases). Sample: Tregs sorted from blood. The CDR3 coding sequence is TGTGCCAGCAGCTTATTTGATAGGGAGGAGCAGTTCTTC. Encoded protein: CASSLFDREEQFF.